Sequencing of this T cell receptor beta chain was carried out in a study of blood T cell repertoires in COVID-19. The data were produced by immunoSEQ multiplex PCR, yet TCRdb's version contains in-frame clones alone and is incomplete. The sample includes about 130,000 clones, more than 75% of them seen just once. The V end was cut by 1 base, the J end by 4 bases, with 13 bases between. This CDR3 is 15 amino acids long. CDR1 is SGHTA, CDR2 FQGNSA, per germline. Sequencing was done on a sample of peripheral blood. This chain uses TRBV7-2 with TRBJ2-5; D may be TRBD1 (6 bases). The source is a woman in her seventies with COVID-19, enrolled during active disease. The CDR3 nucleotides are TGTGCCAGCAGCTTAGTTGTGGGGGCGGGAGAGACCCAGTACTTC. It translates to CASSLVVGAGETQYF.